A selection of T cell receptor beta chains follows, all from one sample in a study of T cells in Graves' hyperthyroidism and ophthalmopathy. TCRdb processed the multiplex PCR reads anew with MiXCR; each CDR3 protein has one entry. The table has about 290,000 distinct CDR3 sequences, roughly 13% seen once. The material sequenced was blood. The receptor source for this set is a woman in her thirties with Graves' hyperthyroidism that later progressed to Graves' ophthalmopathy. Each CDR3 is given with its conserved first and last residue. D genes are given only for firm matches. Size tells how often a clone was seen (once, few, many) or the class of an expanded clone, and some rows leave it out.

abundance	v_gene	j_gene	d_gene	CDR3nt	CDR3aa
many	TRBV12-3/TRBV12-4	TRBJ2-1	TRBD1	TGTGCCAGCAGTTTAAGTCCCGGGACAGGGGGGATTGAGCAGTTCTTC	CASSLSPGTGGIEQFF
NA	TRBV7-6	TRBJ2-7	NA	TGTGCCAGCAGCCCCAATCAAGACGAGCAGTACTTC	CASSPNQDEQYF
few	TRBV6-2/TRBV6-3	TRBJ2-1	NA	TGTGCCAGCAGTTACTCGATTAAGGCAGGGAGGAATGAGCAGTTCTTC	CASSYSIKAGRNEQFF
many	TRBV6-2/TRBV6-3	TRBJ1-1	NA	TGTGCCAGCAGTCGCCGGGCAGGGCAAATGAACACTGAAGCTTTCTTT	CASSRRAGQMNTEAFF
few	TRBV4-1	TRBJ2-1	TRBD1	TGCGCCAGCAGCCAAGAAGGGCAGGGGGCGAGCTCCTACAATGAGCAGTTCTTC	CASSQEGQGASSYNEQFF
many	TRBV7-2	TRBJ2-1	NA	TGTGCCAGCAGCGATATCAGCGGTTGGGACAATGAGCAGTTCTTC	CASSDISGWDNEQFF
many	TRBV28	TRBJ2-1	TRBD2	TGTGCCAGCAGTGCTCCTAGCGGGAGCTCCTACAATGAGCAGTTCTTC	CASSAPSGSSYNEQFF
NA	TRBV7-2	TRBJ2-3	TRBD2	TGTGCCAGCAGCCCCTTAATAGCGGGATTCACAGATACGCAGTATTTT	CASSPLIAGFTDTQYF
many	TRBV18	TRBJ2-7	TRBD2	TGTGCCAGCTCACCCCCTGTAGCGGGAGCGTACGAGCAGTACTTC	CASSPPVAGAYEQYF
few	TRBV30	TRBJ1-6	TRBD1	TGTGCCTGGCGACTAGGGACAGGGAATTCACCCCTCCACTTT	CAWRLGTGNSPLHF
few	TRBV6-1	TRBJ1-2	NA	TGTGCCAGCAGTCCCACTTCAGACGGCTACACCTTC	CASSPTSDGYTF
many	TRBV18	TRBJ2-7	NA	TGTGCCAGCTCACCACGAAAGGACGAGCAGTACTTC	CASSPRKDEQYF
NA	TRBV15	TRBJ1-3	NA	TGTGCCACCAGCCGAATTGGGGGCTCTGGAAACACCATATATTTT	CATSRIGGSGNTIYF
many	TRBV30	TRBJ2-1	NA	TGTGCCTGGAGACCCGCAAAGGATGAGCAGTTCTTC	CAWRPAKDEQFF
NA	TRBV28	TRBJ1-3	NA	TGTGCCAGCAGTCAGCAGGGCCTGGACTCTGGAAACACCATATATTTT	CASSQQGLDSGNTIYF
many	TRBV7-6	TRBJ2-2	NA	TGTGCCAGCAGCTTAAGCGGGTCCACCGGGGAGCTGTTTTTT	CASSLSGSTGELFF
few	TRBV27	TRBJ1-5	TRBD1	TGTGCCACCTCGGACAGGGTAAGCAATCAGCCCCAGCATTTT	CATSDRVSNQPQHF
NA	TRBV4-3	TRBJ2-1	NA	TGCGCCAGCAGCCAAGTTGGCCAAGGATTCAATGAGCAGTTCTTC	CASSQVGQGFNEQFF
many	TRBV30	TRBJ2-1	TRBD2	TGTGCCTGGATGGGACTAGAGATGGGCAATGAGCAGTTCTTC	CAWMGLEMGNEQFF
NA	TRBV19	TRBJ1-5	NA	NA	CASTSGPGTSEYSNQPQHF
NA	TRBV19	TRBJ1-3	NA	TGTGCCAGTAGTATTCTTGCTGGTTCTGGAAACACCATATATTTT	CASSILAGSGNTIYF
many	TRBV2	TRBJ2-5	NA	TGTGCCAGCAGTGACGAGTGGGAGACCCAGTACTTC	CASSDEWETQYF
many	TRBV27	TRBJ2-7	NA	TGTGCCAGCAGTTTAAGTTGGGGCCCCTACGAGCAGTACTTC	CASSLSWGPYEQYF